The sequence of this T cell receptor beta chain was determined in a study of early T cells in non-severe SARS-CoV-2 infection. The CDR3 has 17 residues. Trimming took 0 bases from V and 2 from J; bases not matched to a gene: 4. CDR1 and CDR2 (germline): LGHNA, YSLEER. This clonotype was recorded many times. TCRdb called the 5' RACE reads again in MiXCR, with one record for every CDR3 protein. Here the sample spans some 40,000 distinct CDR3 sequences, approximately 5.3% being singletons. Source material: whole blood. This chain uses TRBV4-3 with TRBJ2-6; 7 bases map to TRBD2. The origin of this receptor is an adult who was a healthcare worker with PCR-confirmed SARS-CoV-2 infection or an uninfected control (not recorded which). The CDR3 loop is CASSQDSSGTGANVLTF. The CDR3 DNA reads TGCGCCAGCAGCCAAGATTCTAGCGGAACTGGGGCCAACGTCCTGACTTTC.